The clone carrying this TCR beta chain was seen once. With 6 bases removed from V and 3 bases from J, the gap between germline ends came to 14 bases. Germline V lookup: CDR1 LNHDA, CDR2 SQIVND (reference sequence). The CDR3 is made up of 14 amino acids. The data derive from a study of blood T cell repertoires in COVID-19. The overall study: Some COVID-19 samples were acute and others convalescent; all came from the United States, Italy and Spain. PBMCs, B-cell-depleted T cells, or T cells provided the cDNA or gDNA that made up the material.

Under the authors' procedure: Estimated nucleated cell counts came from reference gene primer amplification. Generated by immunoSEQ multiplex PCR, the TCRdb table keeps only in-frame clones and is missing some. The V and J calls and the clone size are those of that table, but D and trimming were determined from the DNA. The table has over 350,000 clones, around nine tenths seen once. The sequencing input was peripheral blood. The chain carries TRBV19 and TRBJ1-1, with D perhaps TRBD1 (5 bases). This TCR was sampled from a woman in her twenties or thirties with acute or convalescent COVID-19. CDR3 loop: CASSQGIGYTEAFF. The CDR3 DNA reads as TGTGCCAGTAGCCAGGGTATTGGGTACACTGAAGCTTTCTTT.